This T cell receptor beta chain appears in the sequencing data of a study of OX40 agonist ivuxolimab in advanced cancers. Study context: Six ivuxolimab dose levels, 0.01 to 10 mg/kg, were given intravenously every 2 weeks. Prior anti-PD-1, anti-PD-L1 or anti-CTLA-4 therapy was allowed; around 43% had some. Study-level points and caveats: At 0.1 to 3.0 mg/kg, clonal expansion of CD4+ and CD8+ blood T cells had occurred by week 6. Expanded clones were, on average, more numerous among CD8+ T cells than CD4+.

Produced via immunoSEQ multiplex PCR; TCRdb's table is partial and in-frame only. The sample lists roughly 75,000 clones, around 89% occurring once. Germline V gives CDR1 SGHAT, CDR2 FQNNGV. The CDR3 runs to 15 residues. V shed 4 bases and J 3 bases; nucleotides not matched to a gene: 7. Of note for this clone: Its antigen remains unidentified.

The clonotype comes from an adult with an advanced solid tumor such as melanoma, head and neck, liver or kidney cancer. The sample in question was CD4+ or CD8+ T cells sorted from blood, obtained in a trial of the OX40 agonist ivuxolimab. The rearrangement links TRBV11-2 to TRBJ2-5; 8 bases agree with TRBD2. In nucleotides, the CDR3 is TGTGCCAGCAGCTCAACTGGACTAGCTAAAGAGACCCAGTACTTC. It codes for CASSSTGLAKETQYF.